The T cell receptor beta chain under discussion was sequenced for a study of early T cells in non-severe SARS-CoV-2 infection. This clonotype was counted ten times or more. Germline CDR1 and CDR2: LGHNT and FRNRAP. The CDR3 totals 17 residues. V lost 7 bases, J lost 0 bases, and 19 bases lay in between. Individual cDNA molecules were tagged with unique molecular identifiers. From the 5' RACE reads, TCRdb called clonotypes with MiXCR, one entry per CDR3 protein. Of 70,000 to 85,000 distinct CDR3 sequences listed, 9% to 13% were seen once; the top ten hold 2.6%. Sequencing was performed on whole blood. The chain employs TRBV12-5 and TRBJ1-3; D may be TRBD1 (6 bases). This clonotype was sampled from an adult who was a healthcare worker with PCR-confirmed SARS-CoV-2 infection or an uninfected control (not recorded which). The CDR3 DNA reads TGTGCTAGTGCCCGCGGAGGGGGTTGGGGCTCTGGAAACACCATATATTTT. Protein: CASARGGGWGSGNTIYF.